A single sample is the source of the 7 T cell receptor beta chains below, sequenced in a study of cytomegalovirus exposure and HLA in healthy donors. The PCR contained 60 Vbeta and 13 Jbeta primers. Measured with immunoSEQ multiplex PCR; TCRdb has only the in-frame clones, and not every one. Among about 190,000 clones listed, about four fifths were seen once. What was sequenced was PBMCs. Every receptor here comes from a woman in her 30s in good health and CMV-seropositive.

This clone was counted a single time. The chain couples TRBV7-7 to TRBJ2-1; 11 nucleotides match TRBD2. The V gene's germline CDR1 is SSHAT and CDR2 FNYEAQ (reference sequence). The CDR3 is 14 amino acids. In nucleotides, the CDR3 is TGTGCTGGCAGCCTAGCGGGAGGAGGAGGTGAGCAGTTCTTC. Its translation is CAGSLAGGGGEQFF.

The chain couples TRBV6-1 to TRBJ2-1; 7 positions agree with TRBD1. CDR1 is MNHNS, CDR2 SASEGT, per germline. CDR3 length: 15 amino acids. J lost 1 base, V lost 2 bases, and 2 bases had no gene match. DNA of the CDR3: TGTGCCAGCAGTGAAATGACAGGGTCCTACAATGAGCAGTTCTTC. It encodes CASSEMTGSYNEQFF.

The chain combines TRBV30 with TRBJ1-4; 8 bases match TRBD1. Germline trimming cut 8 bases from V and 4 bases from J; bases unmatched to any gene: 6. The CDR3 is 13 residues long. The germline V gene has CDR1 GTSNPN and CDR2 SVGIG (reference sequence). CDR3 protein: CARTGIINEKLFF. As DNA, the CDR3 is TGTGCCCGGACAGGGATCATTAATGAAAAACTGTTTTTT. The variable domain in full, with the rest retrieved from reference TRBV30 and TRBJ1-4, is SQTIHQWPATLVQPVGSPLSLECTVEGTSNPNLYWYRQAAGRGLQLLFYSVGIGQISSEVPQNLSASRPQDRQFILSSKKLLLSDSGFYLCARTGIINEKLFFGSGTQLSVL.

The gene calls are TRBV4-3 and TRBJ1-4, with 7 bases aligning to TRBD1. Germline V CDR1 and CDR2: LGHNA, YSLEER. The length of the CDR3 is 16 residues. With 4 bases clipped from V and 0 bases from J, the junction kept 5 bases outside the gene matches. The CDR3 sequence is CASSLGTATTNEKLFF. The CDR3 coding sequence is TGCGCCAGCAGCCTCGGGACAGCCACAACTAATGAAAAACTGTTTTTT.

The chain links TRBV2 to TRBJ1-2, with D possibly matching TRBD1 (5 bases). This CDR3 is 15 amino acids long. The germline CDR1 and CDR2 sequences are SNHLY and FYNNEI. The germline V and J ends were trimmed by 6 bases and 4 bases, with 18 bases remaining between them. The CDR3 sequence is CASRTGGEMAYGYTF. In DNA, the CDR3 is TGTGCCAGCAGAACGGGAGGGGAAATGGCCTATGGCTACACCTTC.

The rearrangement links TRBV5-1 to TRBJ2-5, with 11 bases aligning to TRBD2. The DNA end lines up better with TRBJ2-7; the J call may be wrong. Germline assignment: CDR1 SGHRS and CDR2 YFSETQ. This CDR3 region has 15 residues. The CDR3 sequence: CASSVLAGANYEQYF. In nucleotides, the CDR3 is TGCGCCAGCAGCGTACTAGCGGGGGCCAACTACGAGCAGTACTTC.

The V gene is TRBV2, the J gene TRBJ1-1, with D unresolved. The CDR3 contains 12 residues. The V gene lost 4 bases and the J gene lost 7 bases, with 10 bases spanning the gap. The germline CDR1 and CDR2 sequences are SNHLY and FYNNEI. Here the CDR3 DNA reads TGTGCCAGCAGTGTTCGCGATTTTGAAGCTTTCTTT. It yields the protein CASSVRDFEAFF.